The 2 T cell receptor beta chains listed next were all sequenced from one sample in a study of CD8+ T cells in alopecia areata (dated by TCRdb to the late 2010s). This specimen's time point label, per the study, means: 4 weeks on oral tofacitinib. Per the publication, the treatment or condition label means: oral pan-JAK inhibitor, 5-10 mg twice daily. The library was generated by the immunoSEQ multiplex PCR assay. RNA was extracted from all samples and reverse transcribed into cDNA as template for TCR sequencing. TCRdb provides this immuneACCESS table in a form limited to in-frame rearrangements. Some clones are lacking; in checked studies, under half of them reflect an unresolved V gene, and why the rest are absent is not known. The sample records more than 200,000 clones, about 64% of which are singletons. The top ten hold 3.5% to 5% of the sample. The input for sequencing was CD4+ T cells sorted from blood, taken at week 4, from a patient treated with tofacitinib. The receptors here all came from a human donor with alopecia areata.

This chain connects TRBV4-2 to TRBJ2-3, with TRBD2 matching 10 bases. J gave up 4 bases and V 5 bases, and 12 bases lay outside the gene matches. Germline loops: CDR1 LGHNA, CDR2 YNFKEQ. CDR3 length equals 17 residues. The CDR3, as DNA: TGTGCCAGCAGCGCACAGACATCAGCGGGGGGGCCAGATACGCAGTATTTT. Its protein product is CASSAQTSAGGPDTQYF.

V and J are TRBV6-6 and TRBJ2-1, with D tentatively TRBD1 (7 bases). Germline CDR1 is MNHNY and CDR2 is SVGAGI (reference sequence). Trimming stripped 6 bases from V and 5 bases from J, with 11 bases between. The CDR3 totals 13 residues. CDR3 DNA sequence: TGTGCCAGCAGGACAGGGAGGAACAATGAGCAGTTCTTC. This sequence encodes CASRTGRNNEQFF.